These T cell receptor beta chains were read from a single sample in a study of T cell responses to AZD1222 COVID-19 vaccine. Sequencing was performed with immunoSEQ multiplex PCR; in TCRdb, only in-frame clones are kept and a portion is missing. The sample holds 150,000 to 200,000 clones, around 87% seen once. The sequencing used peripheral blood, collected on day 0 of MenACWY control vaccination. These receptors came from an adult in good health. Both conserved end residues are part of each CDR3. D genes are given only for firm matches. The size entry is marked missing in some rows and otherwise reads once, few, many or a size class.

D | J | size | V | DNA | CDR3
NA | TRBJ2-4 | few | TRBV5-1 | TGCGCCAGCAGCTTGGATCTAGGGGTCAGCAAAAACATTCAGTACTTC | CASSLDLGVSKNIQYF
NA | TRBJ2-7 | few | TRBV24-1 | TGTGCCACCAGTGATAAGAGGGGCTCCTACGAGCAGTACTTC | CATSDKRGSYEQYF
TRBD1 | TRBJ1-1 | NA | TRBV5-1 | TGCGCCAGCAGCCTACAGGGGGAAGTCACTGAAGCTTTCTTT | CASSLQGEVTEAFF
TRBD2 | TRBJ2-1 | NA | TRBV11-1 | TGTGCCAGCAGCTTTCTAGCGGAATACAATGAGCAGTTCTTC | CASSFLAEYNEQFF
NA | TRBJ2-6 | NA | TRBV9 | TGTGCCAGCAGCGTAGGTGACCCTGGGGCCAACGTCCTGACTTTC | CASSVGDPGANVLTF
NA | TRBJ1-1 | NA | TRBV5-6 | TGTGCCAGCAGCCCGACTGGGGGGCGGAACACTGAAGCTTTCTTT | CASSPTGGRNTEAFF
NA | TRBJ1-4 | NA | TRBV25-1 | TGTGCCAGCAGTGATATTAGGAGGGGTAGTCCCCGTGGAAAACTGTTTTTT | CASSDIRRGSPRGKLFF
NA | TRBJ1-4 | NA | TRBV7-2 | TGTGCCAGCAGCCTCGGGACGGCTAATGAAAAACTGTTTTTT | CASSLGTANEKLFF
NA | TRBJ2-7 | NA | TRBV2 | TGTGCCAGCAGTTCCTACGAGCAGTACTTC | CASSSYEQYF
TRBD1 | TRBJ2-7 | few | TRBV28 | TGTGCCAGCATTTTAGGGACAGGAACCTACGAGCAGTACTTC | CASILGTGTYEQYF